A single T cell receptor (beta chain) is shown here with its context. Its antigen remains unidentified. Germline V CDR1 and CDR2: MDHEN, SYDVKM. With 5 bases removed from V and 0 bases from J, the gap between germline ends came to 13 bases. This CDR3 comprises 15 residues. Profiled with immunoSEQ multiplex PCR; TCRdb holds only in-frame clones, not every one. The sample holds more than 12,000 clones, about two thirds seen once. The data belong to a study of cytotoxic CD8 clonotypes in ibrutinib-treated CLL. Study context: Of a cohort that held about a dozen relapsed/refractory and under 16 treatment-naive patients, some 17 were IGHV unmutated. With a range of 6 to 36, the median treatment time before response samples were taken was more than 10 months. Points from the study as a whole: Patients showed higher baseline clonality than age-matched healthy donors, and it tracked circulating CD8+ T-cell counts. Clonality went up at the time of ibrutinib response, stayed stable in sustained remission, and later dropped back toward its baseline level at progression.

The material sequenced was PBMCs, taken before ibrutinib treatment. The source is a human donor with chronic lymphocytic leukemia. The rearrangement joins TRBV28 to TRBJ1-1, with D possibly matching TRBD1 (6 bases). Written as DNA, the CDR3 is TGTGCCAGCAGTCCCCTGGGACATATGAACACTGAAGCTTTCTTT. Translated, it gives CASSPLGHMNTEAFF.